The 27 T cell receptor beta chains presented below share a single source sample, sequenced in a study of shared clonotypes between healthy human individuals. The protocol was immunoSEQ multiplex PCR, while the TCRdb copy is restricted to in-frame clones and leaves out a portion. The sample has 560,000 or so clones; 96% are singletons. Positively selected for CCR7, the CD45RO-negative cells used as naive CD8 cells excluded terminally differentiated effector memory CD45RA+ cells. The specimen was naive CD8+ T cells sorted from blood. These receptors were obtained from a woman in her 30s in good health.

The V call is TRBV9, the J call TRBJ1-1; D gene unclear. V was cut by 0 bases and J by 6 bases, with 18 bases left in between. The CDR3 runs to 16 residues. Germline values: CDR1 SGDLS, CDR2 YYNGEE. The CDR3 spells CASSVGLLGFGAEAFF. The CDR3 DNA sequence: TGTGCCAGCAGCGTAGGATTGTTGGGCTTCGGGGCTGAAGCTTTCTTT.

The chain employs TRBV13 and TRBJ2-5; no reliable D call. The J call may be mistaken, given a closer DNA end match to TRBJ2-7. The CDR3 consists of 15 residues. The germline CDR1 and CDR2 sequences are PRHDT and FYEKMQ (reference sequence). The chain's CDR3 is CASSLGSRYAYEQYF. CDR3 nucleotide sequence: TGTGCCAGCAGCTTAGGGTCCAGGTATGCCTACGAGCAGTACTTC.

The J gene is TRBJ1-2, the V gene TRBV5-4, with D perhaps matching TRBD1 (6 bases). Trimming removed 10 bases at V and 7 bases at J, with 17 bases between. CDR1 is SGHNT, CDR2 YYREEE, per germline (reference sequence). This CDR3 is 12 amino acids long. The CDR3 loop is CAGSLGGGGYTF. The DNA for the CDR3 is TGTGCCGGGTCTTTGGGGGGCGGTGGCTACACCTTC.

This chain joins TRBV5-8 and TRBJ2-7; D gene unclear. Trimming left V 4 bases short and J 3 bases short, with 23 bases between. The germline V gene encodes CDR1 SGHTS and CDR2 YDEGEE. The CDR3 consists of 17 residues. CDR3 loop: CASSQVGQVGFLYEQYF. For the CDR3, the DNA is TGTGCCAGCAGCCAAGTAGGGCAGGTCGGGTTCCTCTACGAGCAGTACTTC.

A single count supports this clone. The chain carries TRBV20-1 and TRBJ2-7; D not resolved. Per the germline V gene, CDR1 is DFQATT and CDR2 is SNEGSKA (reference sequence). The CDR3 sequence is 11 residues long. CDR3 loop: CSLLFMGEQYF. CDR3 coding DNA: TGCAGCCTGCTCTTCATGGGGGAGCAGTACTTC.

The chain couples TRBV19 to TRBJ1-3; TRBD1 might be the D (5 bases). Germline assignment: CDR1 LNHDA and CDR2 SQIVND (reference sequence). V was shortened by 3 bases and J by 3 bases, with 12 bases between the two germline ends. CDR3 length: 15 residues. CDR3 amino acids: CASSMRGTVGNTIYF. The CDR3, as DNA: TGTGCCAGTAGTATGAGGGGCACCGTTGGAAACACCATATATTTT.

This chain joins TRBV28 and TRBJ1-4; D is ambiguous. Germline V gene lookup returns CDR1 MDHEN and CDR2 SYDVKM. The CDR3 contains 13 residues. V was clipped by 2 bases and J by 4 bases, with 5 bases between them. This CDR3 is CASSLPDNEKLFF. The CDR3 DNA follows: TGTGCCAGCAGTTTACCGGATAATGAAAAACTGTTTTTT. Looking up the rest from reference TRBV28 and TRBJ1-4 gives the full variable domain: DVKVTQSSRYLVKRTGEKVFLECVQDMDHENMFWYRQDPGLGLRLIYFSYDVKMKEKGDIPEGYSVSREKKERFSLILESASTNQTSMYLCASSLPDNEKLFFGSGTQLSVL.

V gene TRBV15 combines with J gene TRBJ2-7; D not certain. CDR1 is LNHNV, CDR2 YYDKDF, per germline (reference sequence). V dropped 0 bases and J dropped 0 bases, with 3 bases sitting between them. The CDR3 length is 13 residues. DNA for the CDR3: TGTGCCACCAGCAGAGAGGTCTCCTACGAGCAGTACTTC. This translates into CATSREVSYEQYF.

The chain is built from TRBV28 and TRBJ1-6; TRBD1 might be the D (6 bases). The germline CDR1 and CDR2 sequences are MDHEN and SYDVKM. The CDR3 contains 18 residues. Trimming stripped 2 bases from V and 6 bases from J, with 20 bases between. Written as DNA, the CDR3 is TGTGCCAGCAGTTTAGTTTTTTTTGGGGGCGCTACTAATTCACCCCTCCACTTT. Its translation: CASSLVFFGGATNSPLHF.

This clone was recorded only once. The chain carries TRBV11-2 and TRBJ2-7; TRBD2 might be the D (6 bases). The CDR3 is 13 amino acids. Germline V lookup: CDR1 SGHAT, CDR2 FQNNGV. The V and J ends lost 4 bases and 6 bases respectively, with 13 bases between them. The CDR3 region has the DNA TGTGCCAGCAGCTCCCCGTTGGGGGGCGAGCAGTACTTC. Protein product: CASSSPLGGEQYF.

V and J are TRBV6-1 and TRBJ2-3; no reliable D call. V lost 10 bases and J lost 5, with 10 bases in between. Germline V CDR1 and CDR2: MNHNS, SASEGT. This CDR3 contains 11 residues. CDR3 nucleotide sequence: TGTGCCACCCAGTTAGGAGATACGCAGTATTTT. Translation gives CATQLGDTQYF.

DNA of the CDR3: TGTGCCAGCAGTTTCCTCGGGGAGAACACTGAAGCTTTCTTT. It is translated as CASSFLGENTEAFF. V gene TRBV28 combines with J gene TRBJ1-1; the D is unclear. CDR3 length: 14 amino acids. Germline V gives CDR1 MDHEN, CDR2 SYDVKM. V lost 3 bases, J lost 1 base, and 9 bases lay in between.

J is TRBJ2-7 and V is TRBV10-3; possibly TRBD2 for D (6 bases). V was shortened by 6 bases and J by 0 bases, with 15 bases between the two germline ends. CDR1 is ENHRY and CDR2 is SYGVKD in the germline V gene. The CDR3 consists of 15 residues. The CDR3 sequence is CAIRDFGGPSYEQYF. CDR3 coding DNA: TGTGCCATCAGGGACTTCGGGGGACCCTCCTACGAGCAGTACTTC.

The chain carries TRBV28 and TRBJ2-2; D uncertain. The CDR3 covers 13 residues. The V and J ends lost 2 bases and 4 bases respectively, with 5 bases between them. Germline CDR1 MDHEN, CDR2 SYDVKM. This CDR3 is CASSLTLTGELFF. The CDR3 DNA reads TGTGCCAGCAGTTTAACGCTCACCGGGGAGCTGTTTTTT.

The rearrangement joins TRBV28 to TRBJ2-7; either TRBD1 or TRBD2 may fit D (5 bases each). CDR1 and CDR2 (germline): MDHEN, SYDVKM. The CDR3 loop spans 14 amino acids. The V end was cut by 3 bases, the J end by 2 bases, with 11 bases between. This CDR3 reads CASSLVGPTYEQYF. CDR3 DNA: TGTGCCAGCAGTTTGGTGGGACCGACCTACGAGCAGTACTTC.

V is TRBV28 and J is TRBJ2-2; TRBD2 matches at 8 bases. V gave up 7 bases and J gave up 3 bases; unmatched junction bases: 19. Germline V CDR1 and CDR2: MDHEN, SYDVKM. The CDR3 is 19 amino acids. The CDR3: CASTTRSGRGGLDTGELFF. The CDR3 bases are TGTGCCAGCACCACCCGCAGCGGGAGAGGGGGATTGGACACCGGGGAGCTGTTTTTT.

Notes on this clone: Other DNA variants within this sample encode the same CDR3. V gene TRBV27 combines with J gene TRBJ1-2, with D hard to call. CDR1 is MNHEY, CDR2 SMNVEV, per germline (reference sequence). There are 13 residues in the CDR3. V was pared by 5 bases and J by 2 bases, with 9 bases between. CDR3 protein: CASSPGRNYGYTF. The CDR3 DNA reads as TGTGCCAGCAGTCCGGGGAGGAACTATGGCTACACCTTC.

This chain uses TRBV19 with TRBJ2-1, with TRBD2 matching 11 bases. The CDR3 spans 15 residues. Per the germline V gene, CDR1 is LNHDA and CDR2 is SQIVND (reference sequence). The junction had 3 bases not matched to a gene; V was cut back by 2 bases and J by 6 bases. CDR3 in amino acids: CASSITLAGGNEQFF. The CDR3 region has the DNA TGTGCCAGTAGTATAACCCTAGCGGGAGGCAATGAGCAGTTCTTC.

V usage is TRBV6-6 and J usage is TRBJ1-4; D call uncertain. V dropped 7 bases and J dropped 0 bases, with 9 bases sitting between them. Germline CDR1 is MNHNY and CDR2 is SVGAGI (reference sequence). CDR3 length equals 14 residues. In DNA, the CDR3 is TGTGCCAGCACCCTCGTGGCAACTAATGAAAAACTGTTTTTT. Translation gives CASTLVATNEKLFF.

V usage is TRBV19 and J usage is TRBJ2-7; 10 nucleotides match TRBD2. Germline assignment: CDR1 LNHDA and CDR2 SQIVND (reference sequence). With V trimmed by 5 bases and J by 7 bases, 11 bases remained unmatched. The CDR3 consists of 15 residues. The CDR3 here is CASSGLLAGAQEQYF. In nucleotides, the CDR3 is TGTGCCAGTAGTGGGCTGCTAGCGGGAGCTCAAGAGCAGTACTTC.

The chain uses TRBV7-9 and TRBJ2-7, with D tentatively TRBD2 (5 bases). The V end was cut by 2 bases, the J end by 1 base, with 15 bases between. The germline V gene has CDR1 SEHNR and CDR2 FQNEAQ (reference sequence). The CDR3 length is 16 residues. CDR3 bases: TGTGCCAGCAGCTTATATGGGCCTAGGAGGTCCTACGAGCAGTACTTC. This sequence encodes CASSLYGPRRSYEQYF.

This rearrangement joins TRBV27 to TRBJ2-2; D remains ambiguous. The CDR3 consists of 13 residues. The germline CDR1 and CDR2 sequences are MNHEY and SMNVEV (reference sequence). The V end was cut by 3 bases, the J end by 4 bases, with 6 bases between. The CDR3 reads CASSFLPTGELFF. In DNA form, the CDR3 reads TGTGCCAGCAGTTTCCTCCCCACCGGGGAGCTGTTTTTT.

This chain joins TRBV12-2 and TRBJ1-5; the D call in the table, TRBD1, was not verified against the DNA. TRBV12-2 is a pseudogene. The CDR3 is made up of 17 amino acids. CDR3 loop: CASRRVKWTGGNQPQHF. The CDR3 DNA is TGTGCAAGTCGCCGAGTTAAGTGGACAGGTGGCAATCAGCCCCAGCATTTT.

The chain has TRBV10-1 and TRBJ1-1; perhaps TRBD1 as D (5 bases). The CDR3 has 13 amino acids. Germline values: CDR1 WNHNN, CDR2 SYGVQD (reference sequence). V was cut by 6 bases and J by 0 bases, with 8 bases left in between. CDR3: CASRNRLNTEAFF. In nucleotides, the CDR3 is TGCGCCAGCAGGAACAGGCTGAACACTGAAGCTTTCTTT.

The V and J genes are TRBV11-2 and TRBJ1-3; TRBD1 might be the D (5 bases). The CDR3 is 16 residues long. Deletions cut 4 bases from V and 2 bases from J, with 15 bases between. Germline V lookup: CDR1 SGHAT, CDR2 FQNNGV. CDR3 coding DNA: TGTGCCAGCAGCTCCCCTGGCGGGACGGCTGGAAACACCATATATTTT. It translates to CASSSPGGTAGNTIYF.

V gene TRBV9 combines with J gene TRBJ1-5; D uncertain. Germline CDR1 SGDLS, CDR2 YYNGEE. Trimming pared 0 bases from V and 7 bases from J, leaving 8 bases between. This CDR3 spans 13 amino acids. As DNA, the CDR3 is TGTGCCAGCAGCGTAGGAGGGCAGCAGCCCCAGCATTTT. Residues: CASSVGGQQPQHF.

The rearrangement joins TRBV9 to TRBJ1-2; tentative D call: TRBD1 (5 bases). CDR1 and CDR2 (germline): SGDLS, YYNGEE. The CDR3 has 15 amino acids. V shed 0 bases and J shed 4 bases, with 13 bases lying between them. The DNA of the CDR3 is TGTGCCAGCAGCGTAGAGGCAGGGCCAATCTATGGCTACACCTTC. It yields the protein CASSVEAGPIYGYTF.